What follows are 12 T cell receptor beta chains derived from one specimen sequenced in a study of breast tumors, draining lymph nodes, adjacent tissues. TCRdb used MiXCR to reprocess the multiplex PCR reads, holding one entry per CDR3 protein. This table has approximately 190,000 distinct CDR3 sequences, approximately 33% appearing once. Breast cancer patients provided tissue from their axillary draining lymph nodes. Input material: axillary lymph node tissue. These receptors all come from a female donor with breast cancer. Some clones in this sample may be carry-over from other donors' samples.

The table lists this clonotype with many counts. The V call is TRBV10-3, the J call TRBJ2-3; D might be TRBD2 (7 bases). V lost 6 bases and J 2 bases, leaving 24 bases between the germline ends. The CDR3 contains 18 residues. The germline V gene has CDR1 ENHRY and CDR2 SYGVKD. CDR3 DNA: TGTGCCATCAGATCCAGTGGGGCGGGGGCCAGAGTCACAGATACGCAGTATTTT. This encodes CAIRSSGAGARVTDTQYF.

This clonotype was seen just once. The J gene is TRBJ2-2, the V gene TRBV19, with 7 nucleotides matching TRBD1. The CDR3 has 15 amino acids. Trimming cost V 4 bases and J 5 bases; bases outside gene matches: 7. Germline V gives CDR1 LNHDA, CDR2 SQIVND (reference sequence). The CDR3 coding sequence is TGTGCCAGTAGTAAGGCAGGGACAGTAACCGGGGAGCTGTTTTTT. It is translated as CASSKAGTVTGELFF.

This clonotype has a count of ten or more. The chain has TRBV28 and TRBJ1-6, with 10 bases aligning to TRBD1. The germline gives CDR1 MDHEN, CDR2 SYDVKM. The CDR3 length is 15 residues. V lost 6 bases and J lost 7; bases outside the gene matches: 6. The CDR3 region is CASRPRDRGNSPLHF. The CDR3 bases are TGTGCCAGCAGGCCCCGGGACAGGGGAAATTCACCCCTCCACTTT.

The chain is built from TRBV20-1 and TRBJ2-7; TRBD2 matches at 7 bases. The trim removed 6 bases at V and 12 bases at J, leaving 11 bases unmatched. The CDR3 extends over 11 amino acids. Per germline, CDR1 DFQATT and CDR2 SNEGSKA (reference sequence). The CDR3 DNA reads as TGCAGTGCCGGGCGGGAGCGGGAACTGTACTTC. This encodes CSAGRERELYF.

The table lists this clonotype with a few counts. The chain links TRBV28 to TRBJ2-2; D is tentatively TRBD1 or TRBD2 (7 bases each). Per germline, CDR1 MDHEN and CDR2 SYDVKM. The CDR3 is 14 amino acids. V lost 5 bases and J lost 4, with 11 bases in between. CDR3 sequence reads: CASSQGGSTGELFF. CDR3 coding DNA: TGTGCCAGCAGTCAGGGGGGGTCCACCGGGGAGCTGTTTTTT.

This clonotype occurred many times. This chain joins TRBV11-1 and TRBJ1-2, with a possible D match to TRBD1 (5 bases). V was shortened by 8 bases and J by 8 bases, with 21 bases between the two germline ends. The CDR3 covers 14 residues. Looked up from germline, CDR1 is SGHAT and CDR2 is FQDESV (reference sequence). CDR3 sequence reads: CASAKPTGSGGYTF. In DNA, the CDR3 is TGTGCCAGCGCCAAGCCTACAGGTTCTGGGGGCTACACCTTC.

In the case of this clonotype: At one boundary the junction diverges from the germline segment, which might be a read error. The chain uses TRBV6-1 and TRBJ1-1; no definite D call. Germline CDR1 MNHNS, CDR2 SASEGT. The CDR3 covers 11 residues. CDR3 DNA: TGTGCCAGCAGTGAAATGAGCAGGCCGGCCTTT. Its translation: CASSEMSRPAF.

The chain is built from TRBV6-6 and TRBJ1-4; D is uncertain. Trimming left V 6 bases short and J 7 bases short, with 18 bases between. This CDR3 comprises 15 residues. Per germline, CDR1 MNHNY and CDR2 SVGAGI (reference sequence). The CDR3 sequence: CASSPRGALAEKLFF. CDR3 nucleotide sequence: TGTGCCAGCAGCCCCCGGGGAGCATTGGCTGAAAAACTGTTTTTT.

In this sample, this clonotype turned up many times. The V and J genes are TRBV5-5 and TRBJ2-7, with D tentatively TRBD1 (6 bases). Germline V CDR1 and CDR2: SGHKS, YYEKEE (reference sequence). V dropped 5 bases and J dropped 8 bases, with 17 bases sitting between them. The CDR3 consists of 13 residues. Here the CDR3 DNA reads TGTGCCAGCAGAATGAAAGGGACACTCAAGCAGTACTTC. It translates to CASRMKGTLKQYF.

The genes are TRBV4-2 and TRBJ2-7; 11 bases align to TRBD2. After removal of 4 bases from V and 1 base from J, the junction contained 6 bases not matched to a gene. This CDR3 has 16 amino acids. Germline V CDR1 and CDR2: LGHNA, YNFKEQ. The CDR3 sequence is CASSPGLAGGSYEQYF. The CDR3 nucleotides are TGTGCCAGCAGCCCTGGCCTAGCGGGAGGTTCCTACGAGCAGTACTTC.

With respect to this clonotype: This clone may be a read error of a much larger clone one base away. J is TRBJ1-2 and V is TRBV10-2; the match to TRBD1 covers 9 bases. V was clipped by 7 bases and J by 3 bases; unmatched bases: 9. This CDR3 is 15 amino acids long. The germline gives CDR1 WSHSY, CDR2 SAAADI. The CDR3 spells CASTYDTGGDYGYTF. The CDR3 bases are TGCGCCAGCACCTATGATACAGGGGGCGACTATGGCTACACCTTC.

A few counts support this clonotype. A read error is possible here, since a much larger clone lies one base away. The genes are TRBV19 and TRBJ2-1; 13 bases are shared with TRBD2. The germline V gene encodes CDR1 LNHDA and CDR2 SQIVND (reference sequence). The CDR3 contains 18 residues. The CDR3: CASSIVPGRTSGSNEPFF. DNA for the CDR3: TGTGCCAGTAGTATAGTACCAGGAAGGACTAGCGGGAGCAATGAGCCGTTCTTC.